The rows below give T cell receptor beta chains drawn from one sample of a study of blood T cell repertoires in COVID-19. Produced via immunoSEQ multiplex PCR; TCRdb's table is partial and in-frame only. The table has about 330,000 clones, 88% seen once. Sequencing input: peripheral blood. The origin of the receptors is a woman between 45 and 60 years old with active or convalescent COVID-19. The CDR3 runs from the conserved cysteine through the conserved F or W. The D gene is left open where the match is weak. The size field is filled for only some rows; it gives once, few, many or a size class.

d_call	v_call	clone_size	j_call	cdr3_nt	cdr3_aa
TRBD1	TRBV3-1/TRBV3-2	-	TRBJ1-2	TGTGCCAGCAGCCAAACCCTAAGCGGCAGGGGGCAATCCGGATATGGCTACACCTTC	CASSQTLSGRGQSGYGYTF
-	TRBV27	-	TRBJ1-5	TGTGCCAGCAGTTTGAAGAGTAGCAATCAGCCCCAGCATTTT	CASSLKSSNQPQHF
-	TRBV28	-	TRBJ2-7	TGTGCCAGCAGGGCCTCAGGGTTGGGGGGTTACGAGCAGTACTTC	CASRASGLGGYEQYF
TRBD2	TRBV7-8	-	TRBJ2-7	TGTGCCAGCAGCTTAGGACTAGCGGCCTACGAGCAGTACTTC	CASSLGLAAYEQYF
-	TRBV3-1/TRBV3-2	-	TRBJ2-3	TGTGCCAGCAGCCAAGACACCTCCTCGGGCACAGATACGCAGTATTTT	CASSQDTSSGTDTQYF
-	TRBV19	-	TRBJ1-2	TGTGCCAGTAGTATATTCGGAGGCAGTTATAACTATGGCTACACCTTC	CASSIFGGSYNYGYTF
TRBD1	TRBV29-1	-	TRBJ2-7	TGCAGCGTTGAAGGGACAAGGACAGGGCCAGGGGAGCAGTACTTC	CSVEGTRTGPGEQYF
-	TRBV30	-	TRBJ1-4	TGTGCCGGAAATACGGGGTTAACTAATGAAAAACTGTTTTTT	CAGNTGLTNEKLFF
TRBD1	TRBV30	-	TRBJ2-7	TGTGCCTGGAGTGTACCCGGACAGGTGGCATACGAGCAGTACTTC	CAWSVPGQVAYEQYF
TRBD2	TRBV7-2	-	TRBJ2-1	TGTGCCAGCAGCCCTTTACCTAGCGGGGTTAGCTCCTACAATGAGCAGTTCTTC	CASSPLPSGVSSYNEQFF
-	TRBV6-5	-	TRBJ2-3	TGTGCCATTGGACAGAGGAGGGATACGCAGTATTTT	CAIGQRRDTQYF
-	TRBV13	once	TRBJ1-1	TGTGCCAGCAGCTTAGCAGGGAGGTATATATCTGAAGCTTTCTTT	CASSLAGRYISEAFF
-	TRBV3-1/TRBV3-2	-	TRBJ2-1	TGTGCCAGCAGCCAAGTGGGGGCTAGGTACAATGAGCAGTTCTTC	CASSQVGARYNEQFF
-	TRBV7-2	-	TRBJ1-3	TGTGCCAGCAGCTTAGACGGGGGGCTTGGAAACACCATATATTTT	CASSLDGGLGNTIYF
-	TRBV28	-	TRBJ2-7	TGTGCCAGCAGTTTAGGGACTTATTACGAGCAGTACTTC	CASSLGTYYEQYF
-	TRBV13	few	TRBJ1-3	TGTGCCAGCAGCTTGACAGGAAACACCATATATTTT	CASSLTGNTIYF
-	TRBV19	once	TRBJ1-1	TGTGCCAGTAGTATGCCCCTCGGGGAAGCTTTCTTT	CASSMPLGEAFF
-	TRBV18	-	TRBJ1-1	TGTGCCAGCTCACCTGGGGCAGTATCGAACACTGAAGCTTTCTTT	CASSPGAVSNTEAFF
TRBD1	TRBV19	-	TRBJ2-7	TGTGCCAGTACCCCGGGACAGGGGTACTCCTACGAGCAGTACTTC	CASTPGQGYSYEQYF
TRBD1	TRBV3-1/TRBV3-2	-	TRBJ2-7	TGTGCCAGCAGCCAAGGAGGGGGCGAAGAGCAGTACTTC	CASSQGGGEEQYF
TRBD2	TRBV5-5	-	TRBJ2-1	TGTGCCAGCAGCTTGGGGACTAGCGGGAGGGCCAGGCGGGTCGACAATGAGCAGTTCTTC	CASSLGTSGRARRVDNEQFF
TRBD2	TRBV5-1	-	TRBJ2-7	TGCGCCAGCAGCCCGACGGGAGGGTCCGAGCAGTACTTC	CASSPTGGSEQYF
TRBD1	TRBV7-2	-	TRBJ2-7	TGTGCCAGCAGCTCCCCTTACAGGGGGCTCCACGAGCAGTACTTC	CASSSPYRGLHEQYF
TRBD2	TRBV3-1/TRBV3-2	-	TRBJ2-7	TGTGCCAGCAGCCCCGGACTAGGGAGCTCCTACGAGCAGTACTTC	CASSPGLGSSYEQYF
-	TRBV7-4	few	TRBJ2-4	TGTGCCAGCAGCGAACAGGAAACAGCCAAAAACATTCAGTACTTC	CASSEQETAKNIQYF
TRBD1	TRBV10-3	-	TRBJ2-7	TGTGCCATCAGTGATGGGGGACAGCGGACCTACGAGCAGTACTTC	CAISDGGQRTYEQYF
-	TRBV19	few	TRBJ1-4	TGTGCCAGTAGTACGGACTCCCCCGGCGAAAAACTGTTTTTT	CASSTDSPGEKLFF
-	TRBV5-1	-	TRBJ1-1	TGCGCCAGCAGCTTGCGGTCCGGGGTGGGCACTGAAGCTTTCTTT	CASSLRSGVGTEAFF
-	TRBV7-3	-	TRBJ1-1	TGTGCCAGCAGCTTAGGTGAGGGCAACACTGAAGCTTTCTTT	CASSLGEGNTEAFF
TRBD2	TRBV6-2/TRBV6-3	-	TRBJ2-1	TGTGCCAGCAGTTACTCGCTAGCGGGAGGAGGGAATGAGCAGTTCTTC	CASSYSLAGGGNEQFF
-	TRBV24-1	-	TRBJ2-5	TGTGCCACCAGTGATAATAAAGCGGAGACCCAGTACTTC	CATSDNKAETQYF
-	TRBV6-2/TRBV6-3	-	TRBJ2-1	TGTGCCAGCAGTTATTGGAGACAGAACAATGAGCAGTTCTTC	CASSYWRQNNEQFF
-	TRBV4-3	-	TRBJ2-1	TGCGCCAGCAGCCAAGGTGCTAGCGAGTCCTACAATGAGCAGTTCTTC	CASSQGASESYNEQFF
-	TRBV2	-	TRBJ1-1	TGTGCCAGCAGGGCTGCTGAAGCTTTCTTT	CASRAAEAFF
-	TRBV18	-	TRBJ2-3	TGTGCCAGCTCACAATCGCCCGCGGGAATAGATACGCAGTATTTT	CASSQSPAGIDTQYF
-	TRBV4-2	-	TRBJ2-2	TGTGCCAGCAGCCAAGAAGCAGAGGCCGGGGAGCTGTTTTTT	CASSQEAEAGELFF
TRBD2	TRBV30	once	TRBJ2-1	TGTGCCTGTCCATCCATCCCGGGACTAGCGGGAGGGCCCTACAATGAGCAGTTCTTC	CACPSIPGLAGGPYNEQFF
-	TRBV19	-	TRBJ2-7	TGTGCCAGTAGTAAGCTAGCGCAGGCCTACGAGCAGTACTTC	CASSKLAQAYEQYF
TRBD1	TRBV4-1	-	TRBJ2-7	TGCGCCAGCAGCCAAGGGGACAGCTCCTACGAGCAGTACTTC	CASSQGDSSYEQYF
TRBD2	TRBV10-3	-	TRBJ2-1	TGTGCCATCAGTAGTAGCGGGGATTCCTACAATGAGCAGTTCTTC	CAISSSGDSYNEQFF
-	TRBV4-1	-	TRBJ2-7	TGCGCCAGCAGCCAAGAACAGGGTTTCGAGCAGTACTTC	CASSQEQGFEQYF
TRBD1	TRBV19	-	TRBJ2-3	TGTGCCAGTAGTATAGTTCCCAGGGGGCACTCAGATACGCAGTATTTT	CASSIVPRGHSDTQYF